Presented here are 26 T cell receptor beta chains from one specimen sequenced in a study of T cell responses to AZD1222 COVID-19 vaccine. Data came from immunoSEQ multiplex PCR; TCRdb stores just in-frame clones and leaves some out. The sample has about 97,000 clones, about 88% seen once. Here the sequenced sample was peripheral blood, taken on day 0 of AZD1222 vaccination. These receptors originate from an adult in good health.

This clone showed up just once. The V and J genes are TRBV11-2 and TRBJ2-1; 10 nucleotides line up with TRBD2. CDR1 and CDR2 (germline): SGHAT, FQNNGV. The CDR3 sequence is 17 residues long. Germline trimming cut 1 base from V and 6 bases from J; bases unmatched to any gene: 9. In DNA, the CDR3 is TGTGCCAGCAGCTTAGCATCACTAGCGGGATCGGTCAATGAGCAGTTCTTC. Translating gives CASSLASLAGSVNEQFF.

V is TRBV15 and J is TRBJ2-7, with a weak D call TRBD1 (5 bases). Looked up from germline, CDR1 is LNHNV and CDR2 is YYDKDF (reference sequence). The V gene lost 3 bases and the J gene lost 7 bases, with 16 bases spanning the gap. The CDR3 loop spans 14 amino acids. DNA for the CDR3: TGTGCCACCAGCAGTCGGGCAGGGCAAGTGGAGCAGTACTTC. Its translation is CATSSRAGQVEQYF.

The chain uses TRBV19 and TRBJ1-5, with D possibly TRBD1 on 5 matching bases. CDR3 size: 17 residues. Germline V lookup: CDR1 LNHDA, CDR2 SQIVND (reference sequence). V was pared by 5 bases and J by 3 bases, with 20 bases between. The CDR3 DNA reads as TGTGCCAGTAGTTATTCGTGGGCAGGGAATGTCAATCAGCCCCAGCATTTT. It codes for CASSYSWAGNVNQPQHF.

The chain employs TRBV5-4 and TRBJ2-1, with 10 bases lining up with TRBD1. J lost 7 bases, V lost 4 bases, and 11 bases had no gene match. There are 16 residues in the CDR3. Per germline, CDR1 SGHNT and CDR2 YYREEE (reference sequence). The CDR3 loop reads CASSIGGTGVPNEQFF. In DNA, the CDR3 is TGTGCCAGCAGCATCGGGGGGACAGGGGTCCCGAATGAGCAGTTCTTC.

The chain is built from TRBV4-2 and TRBJ1-5; no definite D call. There are 15 residues in the CDR3. Looked up from germline, CDR1 is LGHNA and CDR2 is YNFKEQ. Trimming removed 1 base from V and 7 bases from J, with 14 bases in between. CDR3 bases: TGTGCCAGCAGCCAAGGAAGTGGGGTCGGGCAGCCCCAGCATTTT. It translates to CASSQGSGVGQPQHF.

The chain uses TRBV5-1 and TRBJ1-2; perhaps TRBD1 as D (5 bases). CDR1 SGHRS and CDR2 YFSETQ come from the germline V gene. The CDR3 is made up of 16 amino acids. Trimming left V 0 bases short and J 4 bases short, with 16 bases between. The CDR3 region is CASSLEGSSTIYGYTF. The CDR3 nucleotides read TGCGCCAGCAGCTTGGAGGGGAGCAGTACCATCTATGGCTACACCTTC.

This rearrangement joins TRBV7-9 to TRBJ1-2; D is ambiguous. With 0 bases removed from V and 5 bases from J, the gap between germline ends came to 7 bases. The CDR3 runs to 13 residues. From germline, CDR1 is SEHNR and CDR2 FQNEAQ (reference sequence). The CDR3 loop is CASSLAAYYGYTF. The CDR3, as DNA: TGTGCCAGCAGCTTAGCAGCTTATTATGGCTACACCTTC. The full variable domain, its missing parts supplied by reference TRBV7-9 and TRBJ1-2, is DTGVSQNPRHKITKRGQNVTFRCDPISEHNRLYWYRQTLGQGPEFLTYFQNEAQLEKSRLLSDRFSAERPKGSFSTLEIQRTEQGDSAMYLCASSLAAYYGYTFGSGTRLTVV.

The gene calls are TRBV28 and TRBJ2-3; D is perhaps TRBD1 or TRBD2 (5 bases each). Trimming left V 3 bases short and J 2 bases short, with 15 bases between. CDR1 is MDHEN and CDR2 is SYDVKM in the germline V gene. The CDR3 has 16 amino acids. DNA for the CDR3: TGTGCCAGCAGTTTGTGGCAGGGAGTCCTCACAGATACGCAGTATTTT. It yields the protein CASSLWQGVLTDTQYF.

The CDR3 nucleotides are TGTGCCAGCAGCTTAGAAGTTGGGGTTGGCAATCAGCCCCAGCATTTT. It is translated as CASSLEVGVGNQPQHF. The J gene is TRBJ1-5, the V gene TRBV7-2; D gene unclear. CDR3 length equals 16 residues. V lost 1 base and J 2 bases, leaving 12 bases between the germline ends. Germline V gives CDR1 SGHTA, CDR2 FQGNSA.

This clone was seen a single time. The chain has TRBV28 and TRBJ1-6; TRBD1 agrees at 10 bases. The V and J ends lost 5 bases and 10 bases, in that order; junction bases with no gene match: 5. The germline CDR1 and CDR2 sequences are MDHEN and SYDVKM. CDR3 length: 14 amino acids. For the CDR3, the DNA is TGTGCCAGCAGTCCCGGGACAGGGGTCTCACCCCTCCACTTT. It translates to CASSPGTGVSPLHF.

This chain joins TRBV6-5 and TRBJ2-5; D may be TRBD2 (6 bases). Trimming took off 0 bases at V and 6 bases at J, with 14 bases between the two ends. The V gene's germline CDR1 is MNHEY and CDR2 SVGAGI. There are 15 residues in the CDR3. CDR3 loop: CASSYSPGREKTQYF. CDR3 nucleotides: TGTGCCAGCAGTTACTCGCCTGGACGGGAGAAGACCCAGTACTTC.

This clone was counted only a few times. V gene TRBV5-5 combines with J gene TRBJ1-6; 7 bases are a match to TRBD1. The CDR3 totals 16 residues. From germline, CDR1 is SGHKS and CDR2 YYEKEE (reference sequence). Trimming at V came to 1 base and at J to 8 bases, leaving 9 bases not matched to a gene. The CDR3 nucleotides are TGTGCCAGCAGCTTGACCCGGAGCAGGGGGTATTCACCCCTCCACTTT. Protein sequence: CASSLTRSRGYSPLHF.

The rearrangement joins TRBV29-1 to TRBJ2-2; D is possibly TRBD1 (6 bases). V was trimmed by 7 bases and J by 1 base, leaving 13 bases between them. Germline V gives CDR1 SQVTM, CDR2 ANQGSEA. This CDR3 is 14 amino acids long. Here the CDR3 reads CSAVLGQNTGELFF. The CDR3 DNA follows: TGCAGCGCCGTCTTGGGACAGAACACCGGGGAGCTGTTTTTT.

The chain combines TRBV19 with TRBJ1-2, with 7 bases that match TRBD1. Germline CDR1 LNHDA, CDR2 SQIVND (reference sequence). J lost 4 bases, V lost 3 bases, and 5 bases had no gene match. This CDR3 comprises 14 residues. For the CDR3, the DNA is TGTGCCAGTAGTATTACAGGGGTTGGCTATGGCTACACCTTC. It specifies CASSITGVGYGYTF. Full variable domain (missing parts from reference TRBV19 and TRBJ1-2): DGGITQSPKYLFRKEGQNVTLSCEQNLNHDAMYWYRQDPGQGLRLIYYSQIVNDFQKGDIAEGYSVSREKKESFPLTVTSAQKNPTAFYLCASSITGVGYGYTFGSGTRLTVV.

This chain connects TRBV6-1 to TRBJ2-7, with no clear D. Per germline, CDR1 MNHNS and CDR2 SASEGT. The CDR3 contains 12 residues. CDR3 amino acids: CGAGRNSYEQYF. DNA of the CDR3: TGTGGGGCAGGTAGGAATTCCTACGAGCAGTACTTC.

J is TRBJ1-4 and V is TRBV12-5; 10 bases are shared with TRBD1. After removal of 7 bases from V and 8 bases from J, the junction contained 7 bases not matched to a gene. Per germline, CDR1 LGHNT and CDR2 FRNRAP. The CDR3 is 14 amino acids. The CDR3 loop reads CASADRGRREKLFF. The CDR3 DNA reads TGTGCTAGTGCTGACAGGGGGCGTCGGGAAAAACTGTTTTTT.

The chain carries TRBV9 and TRBJ2-7; D unresolved. The CDR3 is 15 amino acids. Germline loops: CDR1 SGDLS, CDR2 YYNGEE. Deletions cut 0 bases from V and 0 bases from J, with 10 bases between. CDR3 amino acids: CASSVGYGSSYEQYF. The CDR3 DNA sequence: TGTGCCAGCAGCGTAGGATACGGAAGCTCCTACGAGCAGTACTTC.

The chain employs TRBV6-6 and TRBJ1-4; a weak D match, TRBD1 (6 bases). CDR3 length: 15 amino acids. Trimming took off 6 bases at V and 8 bases at J, with 19 bases between the two ends. CDR1 and CDR2 (germline): MNHNY, SVGAGI (reference sequence). The CDR3 sequence: CASSPSQGNREKLFF. The CDR3 DNA sequence: TGTGCCAGCAGCCCTTCTCAGGGGAATCGAGAAAAACTGTTTTTT.

V gene TRBV5-1 combines with J gene TRBJ2-2; TRBD1 or TRBD2 may be the D gene (5 bases each). Deletions cut 0 bases from V and 3 bases from J, with 15 bases between. Germline loops: CDR1 SGHRS, CDR2 YFSETQ. There are 17 residues in the CDR3. This CDR3 is CASSLDDGAGDTGELFF. The CDR3 DNA is TGCGCCAGCAGCTTGGACGATGGGGCCGGGGACACCGGGGAGCTGTTTTTT.

This chain links TRBV5-1 with TRBJ2-2; the D gene is possibly TRBD2 (6 bases). This CDR3 region has 15 residues. The germline V gene encodes CDR1 SGHRS and CDR2 YFSETQ. Trimming left V 6 bases short and J 5 bases short, with 17 bases between. The CDR3 here is CASTPQAGRTGELFF. The CDR3 DNA sequence: TGCGCCAGCACCCCTCAGGCAGGGAGGACCGGGGAGCTGTTTTTT.

V and J are TRBV6-5 and TRBJ2-5; D is unresolved. CDR3 length: 14 amino acids. The V gene lost 8 bases and the J gene lost 5 bases, with 18 bases spanning the gap. Germline values: CDR1 MNHEY, CDR2 SVGAGI. The CDR3 sequence: CASGPDPSWETQYF. The CDR3 DNA reads TGTGCCAGCGGTCCTGACCCGAGTTGGGAGACCCAGTACTTC.

The rearrangement links TRBV19 to TRBJ2-7; 10 bases agree with TRBD2. Looked up from germline, CDR1 is LNHDA and CDR2 is SQIVND (reference sequence). This CDR3 has 16 amino acids. V lost 9 bases to trimming and J lost 2 bases; unmatched junction nucleotides: 13. The CDR3 nucleotides are TGTGCCAGCCGGATAAAGGCTAGCGGGGGAACCTACGAGCAGTACTTC. Amino acid sequence: CASRIKASGGTYEQYF.

This clone occurred a few times. The chain joins TRBV20-1 to TRBJ1-4; D remains unclear. The ends were cut back, 3 bases at V and 5 bases at J, with 7 bases in the middle. The CDR3 runs to 12 residues. Germline CDR1 and CDR2: DFQATT and SNEGSKA (reference sequence). The CDR3 region has the DNA TGCAGTGCTAGTCAGACGAATGAAAAACTGTTTTTT. Translated, it gives CSASQTNEKLFF.

The rearrangement joins TRBV3-1 (or the pseudogene TRBV3-2) to TRBJ2-1; 9 nucleotides line up with TRBD2. The V and J ends lost 1 base and 1 base, in that order; junction bases with no gene match: 2. The CDR3 spans 16 residues. The germline gives CDR1 LGHDT, CDR2 YNNKEL (reference sequence). The CDR3 is CASSQATSGSYNEQFF. The CDR3 DNA reads as TGTGCCAGCAGCCAAGCGACTAGCGGATCCTACAATGAGCAGTTCTTC.

This sequence joins TRBV6-5 and TRBJ1-2; TRBD1 matches at 7 bases. The germline CDR1 and CDR2 sequences are MNHEY and SVGAGI. The CDR3 is 13 amino acids. J lost 2 bases, V lost 6 bases, and 3 bases had no gene match. The CDR3 protein is CASSGDSNYGYTF. The CDR3 DNA reads TGTGCCAGCAGCGGGGACAGCAACTATGGCTACACCTTC.

The V call is TRBV5-1, the J call TRBJ2-2; D ambiguous. The ends were cut back, 0 bases at V and 3 bases at J, with 9 bases in the middle. The germline V gene has CDR1 SGHRS and CDR2 YFSETQ. The CDR3 loop spans 15 amino acids. CDR3: CASSLAPRDTGELFF. The CDR3 nucleotides are TGCGCCAGCAGCTTGGCTCCTCGGGACACCGGGGAGCTGTTTTTT.